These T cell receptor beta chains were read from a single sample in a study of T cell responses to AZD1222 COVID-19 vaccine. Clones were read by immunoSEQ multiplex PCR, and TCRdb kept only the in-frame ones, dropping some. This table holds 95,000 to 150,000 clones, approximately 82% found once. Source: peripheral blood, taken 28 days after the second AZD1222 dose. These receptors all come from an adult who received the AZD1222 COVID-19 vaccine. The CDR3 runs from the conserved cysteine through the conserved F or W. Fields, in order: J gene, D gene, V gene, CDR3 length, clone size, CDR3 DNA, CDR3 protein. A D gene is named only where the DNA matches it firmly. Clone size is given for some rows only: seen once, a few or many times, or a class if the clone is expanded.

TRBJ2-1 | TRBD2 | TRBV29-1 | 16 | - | TGCAGCGTTGAAGGGCCTAGCGGGGGTTCCTACAATGAGCAGTTCTTC | CSVEGPSGGSYNEQFF
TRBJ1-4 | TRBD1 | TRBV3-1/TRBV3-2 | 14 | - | TGTGCCAGCAGCCTGCGACAGGGTGGGGAAAAACTGTTTTTT | CASSLRQGGEKLFF
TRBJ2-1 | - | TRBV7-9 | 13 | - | TGTGCCAGCAGCTTAACGGGGTACAATGAGCAGTTCTTC | CASSLTGYNEQFF
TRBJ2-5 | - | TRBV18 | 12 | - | TGTGCCAGCTCACGGCAGTATGAGACCCAGTACTTC | CASSRQYETQYF
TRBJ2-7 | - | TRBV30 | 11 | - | TGTGCCTGGACCTCCCGGGACTCTCTAGATTTC | CAWTSRDSLDF
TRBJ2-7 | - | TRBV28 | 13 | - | TGTGCCAGCAGTTTATCACCGGTCTACGAGCAGTACTTC | CASSLSPVYEQYF
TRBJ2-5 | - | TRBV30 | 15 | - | TGTGCCTGGAGTGTACCCGACGGAGCTCAGGGGACCCAGTACTTC | CAWSVPDGAQGTQYF
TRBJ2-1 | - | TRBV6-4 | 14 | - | TGTGCCAGCAGTGTGGGTCCTCAAGGACGTGAGCAGTTCTTC | CASSVGPQGREQFF
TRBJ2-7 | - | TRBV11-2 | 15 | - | TGTGCCAGCAGTACCACCCGGGAAAATCCCTACGAGCAGTACTTC | CASSTTRENPYEQYF
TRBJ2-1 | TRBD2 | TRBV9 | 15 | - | TGTGCCAGCAGCCCTAGCGGAGGCTCCTACAATGAGCAGTTCTTC | CASSPSGGSYNEQFF
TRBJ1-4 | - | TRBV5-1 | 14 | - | TGCGCCAGCAGCTTAGATCCAGGGAGTGAAAAACTGTTTTTT | CASSLDPGSEKLFF
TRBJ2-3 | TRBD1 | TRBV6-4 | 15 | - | TGTGCCAGCAGTGACAAGGGACAGGGGACGGATACGCAGTATTTT | CASSDKGQGTDTQYF
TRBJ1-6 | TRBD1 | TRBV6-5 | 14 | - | TGTGCCACCAGGAGGGGGCAGGGAACAATCCCCCTCCACTTT | CATRRGQGTIPLHF
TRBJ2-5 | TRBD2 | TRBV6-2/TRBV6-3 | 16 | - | TGTGCCAGCAGTTACTCCCGCGGGGGGGCAGGAGAGACCCAGTACTTC | CASSYSRGGAGETQYF
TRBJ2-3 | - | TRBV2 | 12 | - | TGTGCCAGCAGTTATACCCCTTCGTCACCGTATTTT | CASSYTPSSPYF
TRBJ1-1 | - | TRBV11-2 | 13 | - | TGTGCCAGCAGCAAGAGGGGTAGTGCTGAAGCTTTCTTT | CASSKRGSAEAFF
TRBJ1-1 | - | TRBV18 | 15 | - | TGTGCCAGCTCACCACGTGTTGCGAGGGACACTGAAGCTTTCTTT | CASSPRVARDTEAFF
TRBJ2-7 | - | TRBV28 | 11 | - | TGTGCCAGCAGGGCCTTAGTCGAGCAGTACTTC | CASRALVEQYF
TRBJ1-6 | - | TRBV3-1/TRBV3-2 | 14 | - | TGTGCCAGCAGCCAAGGAGGAGATAATTCACCCCTCCACTTT | CASSQGGDNSPLHF
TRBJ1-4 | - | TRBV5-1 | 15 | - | TGCGCCAGCAGCTTGAGCGGCCTTTCTAATGAAAAACTGTTTTTT | CASSLSGLSNEKLFF
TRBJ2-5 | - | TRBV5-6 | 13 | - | TGTGCCAGCAGCTTGGGACCGAGGGAGACCCAGTACTTC | CASSLGPRETQYF
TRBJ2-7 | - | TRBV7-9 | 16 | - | TGTGCCAGCGCCCCCTTCGCGGGTGGATACTCCTACGAGCAGTACTTC | CASAPFAGGYSYEQYF
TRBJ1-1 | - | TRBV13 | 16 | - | TGTGCCAGCAGCTTAGGCAGGGGCCTAGAAAACACTGAAGCTTTCTTT | CASSLGRGLENTEAFF
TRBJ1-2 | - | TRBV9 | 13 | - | TGTGCCAGCAGCGTAGCTAACAGCTATGGCTACACCTTC | CASSVANSYGYTF
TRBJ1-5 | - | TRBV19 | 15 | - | TGTGCCAGTCGGAGGGGTACAGGGAAAGGTCAGCCCCAGCATTTT | CASRRGTGKGQPQHF
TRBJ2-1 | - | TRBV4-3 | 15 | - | TGCGCCAGCAGCCAAGAACCGGGTGCCTACAATGAGCAGTTCTTC | CASSQEPGAYNEQFF
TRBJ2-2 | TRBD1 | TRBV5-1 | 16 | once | TGCGCCAGCAGCTGGGACAGGGGCTATAACACCGGGGAGCTGTTTTTT | CASSWDRGYNTGELFF
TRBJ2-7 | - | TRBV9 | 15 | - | TGTGCCAGCAGCCCCGGGGTTTCGACCTTCTACGAGCAGTACTTC | CASSPGVSTFYEQYF
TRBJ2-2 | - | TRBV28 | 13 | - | TGTGCCAGCAGTTCTACTTCCACCGGGGAGCTGTTTTTT | CASSSTSTGELFF
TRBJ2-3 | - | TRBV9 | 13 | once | TGTGCCAGCAACTTTTTGCCCACAGATACGCAGTATTTT | CASNFLPTDTQYF
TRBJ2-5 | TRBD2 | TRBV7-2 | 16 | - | TGTGCCAGCAGCTTCGGACTAGCGGGGGGGAAAGAGACCCAGTACTTC | CASSFGLAGGKETQYF
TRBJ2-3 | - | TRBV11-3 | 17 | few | TGTGCCAGCAGCCCCTCCCCCGGGACTCGGAACACAGATACGCAGTATTTT | CASSPSPGTRNTDTQYF
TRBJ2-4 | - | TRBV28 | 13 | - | TGTGCCAGCAGTTTTGATATTAAGAACATTCAGTACTTC | CASSFDIKNIQYF
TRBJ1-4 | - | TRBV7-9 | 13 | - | TGTGCCAGCAGCTTACTGGGGGGTGAAAAACTGTTTTTT | CASSLLGGEKLFF
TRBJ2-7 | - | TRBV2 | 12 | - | TGTGCCAGCAGGGTGGGGTCCTACGAGCAGTACTTC | CASRVGSYEQYF
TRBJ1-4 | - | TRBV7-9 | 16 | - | TGTGCCAGCAGCGGGTTCTTGGGCGCAACTAATGAAAAACTGTTTTTT | CASSGFLGATNEKLFF
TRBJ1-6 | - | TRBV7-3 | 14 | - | TGTGCCAGCAGCTTAACAGGGGATAATTCACCCCTCCACTTT | CASSLTGDNSPLHF
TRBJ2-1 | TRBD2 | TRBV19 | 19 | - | TGTGCCAGTACCCCCCCCGGCTGGCTAGCGGGGGGACCTTACAATGAGCAGTTCTTC | CASTPPGWLAGGPYNEQFF
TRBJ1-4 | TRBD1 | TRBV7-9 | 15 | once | TGTGCCAGCAGCTTAGAATGGACAGGGGGCGAAAAACTGTTTTTT | CASSLEWTGGEKLFF